This TCR beta chain was recorded in a study of blood T cells in healthy people across ages. Germline V CDR1 and CDR2: MNHNS, SASEGT. Unmatched junction bases numbered 9, after V lost 4 bases and J lost 2 bases. The CDR3 runs 17 residues. Sample-barcoded 5' priming and a J-beta primer mix drove a second PCR of roughly 6 to 12 cycles. From the 5' RACE reads, TCRdb called clonotypes with MiXCR, one entry per CDR3 protein. The sample lists more than 1,000,000 distinct CDR3 sequences; around 25% were seen once. This sample was shared with a second study, whose subject was T cells of mothers and their children.

The clonotype was recovered from a girl aged 2 to 9 in good health. This chain uses TRBV6-1 with TRBJ2-5, with 11 bases matching TRBD2. The source material was blood. CDR3 residues: CASSGGLAVPLQETQYF. DNA of the CDR3: TGTGCCAGCAGTGGGGGACTAGCGGTGCCCCTTCAAGAGACCCAGTACTTC.